This TCR beta chain was obtained from a study of CD8+CD57+ T cells in acquired aplastic anemia (dated by TCRdb to the late 2010s). As for the study more broadly: Extracted DNA from sorted CD4+ and CD8+ cells averaged 3.2 ug, ranging from roughly 0.2 to 30 ug. Healthy donor samples averaged roughly 9.9 million reads for CD4+ and about 12 million for CD8+ cells. Paper-wide results and their limitations: Between patients and healthy controls, no significant difference in CD8+ Simpson's diversity was found (P=0.060). Roughly 30 CD8+ CDR3 sequences were found to be shared between patients and controls, but these sequences appeared to be highly expressed in patients and within the immunodominant clones of the patients.

Profiling of TCR beta VDJ combinations and CDR3 sequences used genomic DNA as the template. TCR repertoire sequencing was run on an Illumina HiSeq 2000. In the paper's pipeline: Repertoires were assessed using TRBV/TRBJ rearrangement plots, CDR3 size and DJ length profiles, and Simpson's diversity index. The most abundant DNA sequence in the deep sequencing data was taken as the immunodominant clone. CDR3 amino acid sequences were screened for sharing across subjects and compared with published repertoires and the VDJdb database. TCRdb passed the public sequencing reads through fastp at Q25 and MiXCR, retaining productive beta sequences. Entries are consolidated by CDR3 protein sequence, retaining the most common genes and DNA. In this record, the V and J calls reflect TCRdb's handling and not the investigators' own analysis. The sample includes roughly 38,000 distinct CDR3 sequences, with around 80% observed a single time. Clones ranked in the top ten supply 22% of the sample.

About this clonotype itself: Its antigen is not yet known. Per-base quality was not reported, and no clone a single base away is much larger than it.

The trim is 2 bases for V and 6 bases for J, with a gap of 14 bases between the germline ends. The CDR3 numbers 14 residues from cysteine through phenylalanine. The CDR3 DNA has 42 bases and is translated from base 1. The germline V gene specifies SGHRS as CDR1 and YFSETQ as CDR2. TCR repertoires of sorted CD4+ and CD8+ blood T cells from severe aplastic anemia patients and healthy subjects were deep-sequenced in the study. Ficoll-Paque density gradient centrifugation was used to isolate peripheral blood mononuclear cells. Before DNA extraction, CD4+ and CD8+ T cells were sorted by FACS or by magnetic beads.

The sequence derives from a human donor in good health, serving as a control. Material: sorted CD4+, CD8+, or CD8+CD57+ T cells (not recorded which) from PBMCs. The chain uses TRBV5-1 and TRBJ1-2; confidence is insufficient to name the D gene. Here the CDR3 is given as CASSFEQSLNGYTF. The DNA is TGCGCCAGCAGCTTCGAGCAGAGTCTGAATGGCTACACCTTC. The entire variable domain, with the stretches around the CDR3 drawn from the reference TRBV5-1 and TRBJ1-2 proteins, is KAGVTQTPRYLIKTRGQQVTLSCSPISGHRSVSWYQQTPGQGLQFLFEYFSETQRNKGNFPGRFSGRQFSNSRSEMNVSTLELGDSALYLCASSFEQSLNGYTFGSGTRLTVV.